This T cell receptor beta chain was profiled in a study of early T cells in non-severe SARS-CoV-2 infection. The overall study: Unpaired chains resulted from sequencing bulk RNA of unsorted whole blood.

Points from the study as a whole: Lookups in VDJdb leaned toward anti-spike CD8 responses and missed private and CD4 specificities.

Individual cDNA molecules were tagged with unique molecular identifiers. TCRdb analysed the 5' RACE reads with MiXCR anew, one entry per CDR3 protein. Of about 98,000 distinct CDR3 sequences listed, around 13% were seen once; the top ten hold 5.5% to 7%. This CDR3 is built from 15 residues. Germline CDR1 MNHNS, CDR2 SASEGT. The V and J ends lost 6 bases and 4 bases respectively, with 18 bases between them. This clonotype was found a few times. Its specificity is unknown. Sequencing was carried out using whole blood. V usage is TRBV6-1 and J usage is TRBJ1-1, with D possibly being TRBD1 (6 bases). The sequence derives from an adult who was a healthcare worker with PCR-confirmed SARS-CoV-2 infection or an uninfected control (not recorded which). This CDR3 is CASSRGGAAGTEAFF. In DNA form, the CDR3 reads TGTGCCAGCAGCCGGGGGGGGGCAGCTGGCACTGAAGCTTTCTTT.